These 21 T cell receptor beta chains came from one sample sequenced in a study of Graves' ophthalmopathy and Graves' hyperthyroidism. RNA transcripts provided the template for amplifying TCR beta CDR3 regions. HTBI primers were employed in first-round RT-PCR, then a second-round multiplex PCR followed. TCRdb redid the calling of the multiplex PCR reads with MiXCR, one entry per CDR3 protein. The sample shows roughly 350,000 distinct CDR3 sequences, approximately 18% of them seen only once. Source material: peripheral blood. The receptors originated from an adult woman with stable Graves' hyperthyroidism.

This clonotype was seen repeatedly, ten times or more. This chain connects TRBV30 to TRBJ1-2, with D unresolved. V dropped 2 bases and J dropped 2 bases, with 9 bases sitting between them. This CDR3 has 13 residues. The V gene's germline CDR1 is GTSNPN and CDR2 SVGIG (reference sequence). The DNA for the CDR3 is TGTGCCTGGAGTACGACAAAAAACTATGGCTACACCTTC. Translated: CAWSTTKNYGYTF. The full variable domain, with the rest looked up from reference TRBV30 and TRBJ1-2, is SQTIHQWPATLVQPVGSPLSLECTVEGTSNPNLYWYRQAAGRGLQLLFYSVGIGQISSEVPQNLSASRPQDRQFILSSKKLLLSDSGFYLCAWSTTKNYGYTFGSGTRLTVV.

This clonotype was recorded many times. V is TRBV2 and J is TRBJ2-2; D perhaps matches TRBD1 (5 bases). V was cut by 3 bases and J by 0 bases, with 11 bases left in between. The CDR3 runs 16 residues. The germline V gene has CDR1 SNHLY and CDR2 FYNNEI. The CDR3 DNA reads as TGTGCCAGCAGTGAGGTTGAGACAGCGAACACCGGGGAGCTGTTTTTT. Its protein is CASSEVETANTGELFF.

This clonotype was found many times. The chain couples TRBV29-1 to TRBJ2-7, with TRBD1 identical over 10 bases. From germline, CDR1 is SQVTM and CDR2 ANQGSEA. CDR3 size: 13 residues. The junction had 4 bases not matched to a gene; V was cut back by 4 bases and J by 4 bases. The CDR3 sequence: CSVGGQGIYEQYF. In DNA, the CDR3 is TGCAGCGTTGGGGGACAGGGGATTTACGAGCAGTACTTC.

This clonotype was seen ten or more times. The CDR3 coding sequence is TGTGCCAGCAGTTTAAACGGGTTTACAGGGTCCAATCAGCCCCAGCATTTT. Protein sequence: CASSLNGFTGSNQPQHF. The chain links TRBV28 to TRBJ1-5; a weak D match, TRBD1 (6 bases). The CDR3 runs 17 residues. The germline V gene has CDR1 MDHEN and CDR2 SYDVKM. V gave up 2 bases and J gave up 3 bases, with 17 bases separating them.

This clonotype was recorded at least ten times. This CDR3 reads CASSLGLAVGETQYF. CDR3 DNA sequence: TGTGCCAGCAGCCTCGGACTAGCGGTGGGAGAGACCCAGTACTTC. V usage is TRBV7-9 and J usage is TRBJ2-5; 10 bases map to TRBD2. The CDR3 has 15 residues. Per the germline V gene, CDR1 is SEHNR and CDR2 is FQNEAQ (reference sequence). The J segment lost 4 bases and the V segment lost 5 bases, leaving 7 bases of the junction unmatched.

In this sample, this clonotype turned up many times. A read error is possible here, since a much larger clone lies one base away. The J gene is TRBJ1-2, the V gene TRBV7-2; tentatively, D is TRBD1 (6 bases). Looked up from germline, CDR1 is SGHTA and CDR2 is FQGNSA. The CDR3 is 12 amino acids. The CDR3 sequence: CASSLSGDGHTF. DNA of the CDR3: TGTGCCAGCAGCTTGTCAGGGGATGGCCACACCTTC.

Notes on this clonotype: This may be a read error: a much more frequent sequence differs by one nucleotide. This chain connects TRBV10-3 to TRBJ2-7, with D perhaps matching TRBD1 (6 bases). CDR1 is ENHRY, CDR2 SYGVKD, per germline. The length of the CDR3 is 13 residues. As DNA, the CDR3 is TGTGCCATCAGTACAGGGAGCTCCTACGAGCAGCACTTC. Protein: CAISTGSSYEQHF.

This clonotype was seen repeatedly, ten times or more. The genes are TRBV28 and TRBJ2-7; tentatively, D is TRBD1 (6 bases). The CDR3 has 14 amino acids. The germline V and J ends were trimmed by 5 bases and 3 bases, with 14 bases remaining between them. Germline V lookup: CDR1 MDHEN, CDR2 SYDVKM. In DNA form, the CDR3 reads TGTGCCAGCAGTAAGGCACAGGGTTTCTACGAGCAGTACTTC. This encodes CASSKAQGFYEQYF.

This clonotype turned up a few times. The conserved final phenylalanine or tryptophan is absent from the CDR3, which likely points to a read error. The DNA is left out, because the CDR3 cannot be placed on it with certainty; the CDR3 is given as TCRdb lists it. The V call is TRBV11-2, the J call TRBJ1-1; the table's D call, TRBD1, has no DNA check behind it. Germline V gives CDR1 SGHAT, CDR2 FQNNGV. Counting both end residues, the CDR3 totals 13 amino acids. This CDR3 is CASSLGGAPEACL.

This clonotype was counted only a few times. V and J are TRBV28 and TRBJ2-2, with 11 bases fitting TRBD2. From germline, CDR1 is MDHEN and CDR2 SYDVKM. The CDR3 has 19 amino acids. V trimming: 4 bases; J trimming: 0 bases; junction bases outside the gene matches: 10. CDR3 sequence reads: CASSSPPLAGGSNTGELFF. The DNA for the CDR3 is TGTGCCAGCAGTTCCCCGCCCTTAGCGGGAGGGTCGAACACCGGGGAGCTGTTTTTT. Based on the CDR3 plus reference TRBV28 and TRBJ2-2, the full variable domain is DVKVTQSSRYLVKRTGEKVFLECVQDMDHENMFWYRQDPGLGLRLIYFSYDVKMKEKGDIPEGYSVSREKKERFSLILESASTNQTSMYLCASSSPPLAGGSNTGELFFGEGSRLTVL.

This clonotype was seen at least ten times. The CDR3 DNA reads as TGTGCCACCAGCTTCGACAGGGCAGAGACCCAGTACTTC. Its translation: CATSFDRAETQYF. J is TRBJ2-5 and V is TRBV15; 7 bases fit TRBD1. V gave up 5 bases and J gave up 4 bases; unmatched junction bases: 4. This CDR3 has 13 amino acids. CDR1 and CDR2 (germline): LNHNV, YYDKDF (reference sequence).

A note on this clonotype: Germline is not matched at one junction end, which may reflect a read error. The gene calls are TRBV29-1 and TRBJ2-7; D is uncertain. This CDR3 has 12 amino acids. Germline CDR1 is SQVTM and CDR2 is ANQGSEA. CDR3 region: CSVTVTSYDQYF. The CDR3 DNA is TGCAGCGTTACCGTGACATCCTACGATCAGTACTTC.

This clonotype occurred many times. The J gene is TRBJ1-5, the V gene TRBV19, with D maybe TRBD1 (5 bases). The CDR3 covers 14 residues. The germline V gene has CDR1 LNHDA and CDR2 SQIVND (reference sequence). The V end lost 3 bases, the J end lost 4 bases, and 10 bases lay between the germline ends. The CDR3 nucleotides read TGTGCCAGTAGTATCGACAGAACTAATCAGCCCCAGCATTTT. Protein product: CASSIDRTNQPQHF.

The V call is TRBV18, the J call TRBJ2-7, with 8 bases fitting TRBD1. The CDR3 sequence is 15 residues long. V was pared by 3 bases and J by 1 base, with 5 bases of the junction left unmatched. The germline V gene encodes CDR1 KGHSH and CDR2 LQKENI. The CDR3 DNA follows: TGTGCCAGCTCACCCCCGGGACAGGCGTCCTACGAGCAGTACTTC. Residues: CASSPPGQASYEQYF.

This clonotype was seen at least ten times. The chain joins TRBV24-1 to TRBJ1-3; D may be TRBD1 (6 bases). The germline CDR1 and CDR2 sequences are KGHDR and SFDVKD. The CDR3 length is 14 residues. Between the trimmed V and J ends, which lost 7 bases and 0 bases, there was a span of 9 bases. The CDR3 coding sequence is TGTGCCACCAGAGGGGGTGCCTCTGGAAACACCATATATTTT. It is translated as CATRGGASGNTIYF.

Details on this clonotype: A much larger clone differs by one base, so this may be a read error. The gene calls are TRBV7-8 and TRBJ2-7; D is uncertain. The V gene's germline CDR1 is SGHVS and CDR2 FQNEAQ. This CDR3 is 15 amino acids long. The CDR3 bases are TGTACCAGCAGCTTCCGAGATAAAAGCTCCTACGAGCAGTACTTC. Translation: CTSSFRDKSSYEQYF.

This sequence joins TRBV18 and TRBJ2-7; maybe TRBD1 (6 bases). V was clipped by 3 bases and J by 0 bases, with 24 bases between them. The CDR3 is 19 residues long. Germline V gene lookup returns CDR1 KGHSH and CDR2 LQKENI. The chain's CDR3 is CASSPGSLAQGANSYEQYF. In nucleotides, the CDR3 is TGTGCCAGCTCACCTGGGTCGTTGGCACAGGGAGCTAACTCCTACGAGCAGTACTTC. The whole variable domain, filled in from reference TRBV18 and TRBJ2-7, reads NAGVMQNPRHLVRRRGQEARLRCSPMKGHSHVYWYRQLPEEGLKFMVYLQKENIIDESGMPKERFSAEFPKEGPSILRIQQVVRGDSAAYFCASSPGSLAQGANSYEQYFGPGTRLTVT.

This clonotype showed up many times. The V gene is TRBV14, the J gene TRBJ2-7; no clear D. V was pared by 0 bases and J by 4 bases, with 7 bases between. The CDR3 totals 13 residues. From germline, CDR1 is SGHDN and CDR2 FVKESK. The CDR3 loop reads CASSQEYGYEQYF. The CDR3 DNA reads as TGTGCCAGCAGCCAAGAATATGGGTACGAGCAGTACTTC.

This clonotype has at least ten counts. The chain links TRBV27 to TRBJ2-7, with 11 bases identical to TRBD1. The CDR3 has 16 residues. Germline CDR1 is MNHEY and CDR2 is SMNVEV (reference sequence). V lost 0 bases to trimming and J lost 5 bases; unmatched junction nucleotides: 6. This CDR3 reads CASSLSGQGAMNEQYF. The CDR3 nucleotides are TGTGCCAGCAGTTTATCTGGACAGGGGGCTATGAACGAGCAGTACTTC.

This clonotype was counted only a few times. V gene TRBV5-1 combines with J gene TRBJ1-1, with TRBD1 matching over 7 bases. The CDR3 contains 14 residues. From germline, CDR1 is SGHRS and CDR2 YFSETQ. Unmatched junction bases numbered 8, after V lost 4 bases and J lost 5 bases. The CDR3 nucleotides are TGCGCCAGCAGCGGACAGGTGGCGGGGACTGAAGCTTTCTTT. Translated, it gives CASSGQVAGTEAFF.

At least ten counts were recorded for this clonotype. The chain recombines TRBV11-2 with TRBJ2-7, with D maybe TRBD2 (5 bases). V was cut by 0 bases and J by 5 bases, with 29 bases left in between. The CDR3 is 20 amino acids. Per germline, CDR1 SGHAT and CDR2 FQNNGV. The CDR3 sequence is CASSLERERPGSRSTHEQYF. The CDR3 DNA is TGTGCCAGCAGCTTAGAACGCGAACGACCGGGGTCGCGCAGTACCCACGAGCAGTACTTC.